The 3 T cell receptor beta chains below all came from one sample that was sequenced in a study of T cell responses to AZD1222 COVID-19 vaccine. Only in-frame clones appear in the TCRdb table, and some are missing; sequencing was by immunoSEQ multiplex PCR. Among 150,000 to 190,000 clones listed, about 88% were seen once. The specimen comprised peripheral blood, sampled after recovery from COVID-19. The receptors stem from an adult who had recovered from COVID-19.

CDR3 in amino acids: CASSQSRQGFSGNTIYF. CDR3 DNA sequence: TGTGCCAGCAGCCAATCCCGACAGGGTTTCTCTGGAAACACCATATATTTT. This rearrangement joins TRBV4-2 to TRBJ1-3, with 7 bases fitting TRBD1. V dropped 2 bases and J dropped 0; count of bases not matched to a gene: 7. This CDR3 has 17 amino acids. Germline CDR1 is LGHNA and CDR2 is YNFKEQ.

The chain is built from TRBV4-1 and TRBJ1-3, with D tentatively TRBD1 (5 bases). With 1 base removed from V and 2 bases from J, the gap between germline ends came to 12 bases. Germline V gives CDR1 MGHRA, CDR2 YSYEKL. The CDR3 has 16 residues. Here the CDR3 reads CASSQGGSAPGNTIYF. The DNA for the CDR3 is TGCGCCAGCAGCCAAGGGGGCAGCGCCCCTGGAAACACCATATATTTT.

The chain joins TRBV5-6 to TRBJ1-1, with 7 bases lining up with TRBD1. The germline V gene has CDR1 SGHDT and CDR2 YYEEEE. This CDR3 has 15 amino acids. Trimming removed 3 bases from V and 6 bases from J; junction bases left unmatched: 11. Here the CDR3 DNA reads TGTGCCAGCAGCTCCCCGGGAGGGGGCAACGCTGAAGCTTTCTTT. Translation gives CASSSPGGGNAEAFF. Supplemented by reference TRBV5-6 and TRBJ1-1, the full variable domain reads DAGVTQSPTHLIKTRGQQVTLRCSPKSGHDTVSWYQQALGQGPQFIFQYYEEEERQRGNFPDRFSGHQFPNYSSELNVNALLLGDSALYLCASSSPGGGNAEAFFGQGTRLTVV.